This entry lists 9 T cell receptor beta chains sequenced from one sample in a study of shared clonotypes between healthy human individuals. Sequenced by immunoSEQ multiplex PCR; TCRdb stores in-frame clones only, minus some. The table includes about 2 million clones, about 95% detected once. CD45RO-negative, CCR7-selected cells formed the naive CD8 fraction, which excluded terminally differentiated effector memory CD45RA+ cells. The sample was naive CD8+ T cells sorted from blood. The receptors were sampled from a man younger than 30 in good health.

The chain combines TRBV7-9 with TRBJ1-1, with unresolved D. Germline CDR1 reads SEHNR; CDR2 reads FQNEAQ (reference sequence). The CDR3 is 11 amino acids. The V gene lost 3 bases and the J gene lost 8 bases, with 7 bases spanning the gap. CDR3 DNA: TGTGCCAGCAGCTTTGAAAGGGAAGCTTTCTTT. Protein: CASSFEREAFF.

The chain joins TRBV5-6 to TRBJ2-1; D is possibly TRBD1 (5 bases). The CDR3 spans 12 residues. Trimming stripped 4 bases from V and 9 bases from J, with 11 bases between. Germline CDR1 SGHDT, CDR2 YYEEEE. The CDR3 sequence is CASSPLGAEQFF. The CDR3 nucleotides read TGTGCCAGCAGCCCCCTAGGGGCTGAGCAGTTCTTC.

This clone occurred once. The sample has other DNA sequences that encode this CDR3 too. The chain carries TRBV7-9 and TRBJ2-3; the D is unclear. The CDR3 totals 12 residues. V lost 1 base, J lost 5 bases, and 4 bases lay in between. CDR1 is SEHNR and CDR2 is FQNEAQ in the germline V gene (reference sequence). The CDR3 sequence is CASSLVRDTQYF. DNA for the CDR3: TGTGCCAGCAGCTTAGTCAGAGATACGCAGTATTTT.

J is TRBJ1-5 and V is TRBV6-5, with D possibly TRBD1 on 5 matching bases. Germline assignment: CDR1 MNHEY and CDR2 SVGAGI. V was clipped by 5 bases and J by 3 bases, with 8 bases between them. The CDR3 runs to 13 residues. CDR3 DNA sequence: TGTGCCAGCAGTCTACAGGTCAATCAGCCCCAGCATTTT. It codes for CASSLQVNQPQHF.

The rearrangement joins TRBV6-5 to TRBJ2-1; 9 positions agree with TRBD2. Trimming cost V 6 bases and J 8 bases; bases outside gene matches: 8. This CDR3 comprises 14 residues. Germline V gives CDR1 MNHEY, CDR2 SVGAGI. The CDR3 region has the DNA TGTGCCAGCAGGCTAATAGCGGGAGTGGATGAGCAGTTCTTC. Amino acid sequence: CASRLIAGVDEQFF.

The chain combines TRBV5-6 with TRBJ2-2; the D gene is possibly TRBD2 (5 bases). Germline values: CDR1 SGHDT, CDR2 YYEEEE. The CDR3 totals 18 residues. Trimming stripped 2 bases from V and 1 base from J, with 18 bases between. The CDR3 bases are TGTGCCAGCAGCTTTGGGAGTGTTATTTCAGAGAACACCGGGGAGCTGTTTTTT. It encodes CASSFGSVISENTGELFF.

This chain connects TRBV6-1 to TRBJ2-7; TRBD1 or TRBD2 may be the D gene (5 bases each). The germline V and J ends were trimmed by 4 bases and 2 bases, with 6 bases remaining between them. The CDR3 runs 12 residues. The V gene's germline CDR1 is MNHNS and CDR2 SASEGT. The CDR3 spells CASSGGPYEQYF. DNA for the CDR3: TGTGCCAGCAGTGGGGGACCCTACGAGCAGTACTTC.

CDR3 DNA: TGTGCCAGCAGCCCCGCCGGGGGCTTGGGAGATACGCAGTATTTT. It specifies CASSPAGGLGDTQYF. The gene calls are TRBV7-2 and TRBJ2-3, with D tentatively TRBD1 or TRBD2 (6 bases each). With 5 bases removed from V and 5 bases from J, the gap between germline ends came to 17 bases. CDR3 length: 15 amino acids. Germline V gene sequence: CDR1 SGHTA, CDR2 FQGNSA.

This chain uses TRBV5-5 with TRBJ2-7; 9 bases agree with TRBD1. The V and J ends lost 3 bases and 3 bases, in that order; junction bases with no gene match: 7. Germline V gene sequence: CDR1 SGHKS, CDR2 YYEKEE (reference sequence). CDR3 length equals 15 residues. In nucleotides, the CDR3 is TGTGCCAGCAGCTGGGGACAGGGTGGGATCTACGAGCAGTACTTC. Amino acid sequence: CASSWGQGGIYEQYF. The full variable domain, its missing parts supplied by reference TRBV5-5 and TRBJ2-7, is DAGVTQSPTHLIKTRGQQVTLRCSPISGHKSVSWYQQVLGQGPQFIFQYYEKEERGRGNFPDRFSARQFPNYSSELNVNALLLGDSALYLCASSWGQGGIYEQYFGPGTRLTVT.